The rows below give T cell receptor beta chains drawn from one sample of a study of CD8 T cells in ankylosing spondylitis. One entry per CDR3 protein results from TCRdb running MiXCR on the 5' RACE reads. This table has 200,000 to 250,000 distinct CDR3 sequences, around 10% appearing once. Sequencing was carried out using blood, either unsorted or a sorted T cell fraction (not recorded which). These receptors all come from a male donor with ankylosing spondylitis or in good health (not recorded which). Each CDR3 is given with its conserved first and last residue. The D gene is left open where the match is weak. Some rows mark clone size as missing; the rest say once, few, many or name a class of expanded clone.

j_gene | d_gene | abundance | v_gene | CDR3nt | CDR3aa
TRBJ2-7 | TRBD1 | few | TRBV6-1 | TGTGCCAGCAGTGAAGGAGAGGGACAGGGATACGAGCAGTACTTC | CASSEGEGQGYEQYF
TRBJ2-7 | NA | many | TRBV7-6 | TGTGCCAGCAGCTTACGTCCGAGCTCCTACGAGCAGTACTTC | CASSLRPSSYEQYF
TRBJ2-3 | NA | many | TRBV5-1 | TGCGCCACCACCCCAAGTGGGGGGGCTAGCACAGATACGCAGTATTTT | CATTPSGGASTDTQYF
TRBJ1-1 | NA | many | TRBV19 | TGTGCCAGTAGGACGGGGGGAGGGAACACTGAAGCTTTCTTT | CASRTGGGNTEAFF
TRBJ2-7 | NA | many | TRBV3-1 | TGTGCCAGCAGCCAAGATAGCAGGTCCTACGAGCAGTACTTC | CASSQDSRSYEQYF
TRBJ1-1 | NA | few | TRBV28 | TGTGCCAGCAGTGGGCGGGACCCCGTGGAGAATGAAGCTTTCTTT | CASSGRDPVENEAFF
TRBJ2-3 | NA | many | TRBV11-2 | TGTGCCAGCAGCTTAGATAGAGATACGCAGTATTTT | CASSLDRDTQYF
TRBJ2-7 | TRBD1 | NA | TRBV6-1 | TGTGCCAGCAGCAGAGCCGGACAGGGAGGCGAGCAGTACTTC | CASSRAGQGGEQYF
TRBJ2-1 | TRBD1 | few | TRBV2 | TGTGCCAGCACTTCCGGGACAGGGTCCTACAATGAGCAGTTCTTC | CASTSGTGSYNEQFF
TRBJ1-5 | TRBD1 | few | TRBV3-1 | TGTGCCAGCAGCCAAGCAGGGGGGGCCCAGCATTTT | CASSQAGGAQHF
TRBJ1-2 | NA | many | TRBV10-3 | TGTGCCATCAGCTTGACGCAGGAGGACTATGGCTACACCTTC | CAISLTQEDYGYTF
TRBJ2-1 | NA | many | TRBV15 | TGTGCCACCAGCAGAGACCGACAGACAACCTACAATGAGCAGTTCTTC | CATSRDRQTTYNEQFF
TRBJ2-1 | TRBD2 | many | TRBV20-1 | TGCAGTGCTAGAGATTCGGGCGGGAGCGGGCATGAGCAGTTCTTC | CSARDSGGSGHEQFF
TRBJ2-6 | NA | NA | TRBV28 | TGTGCCAGCGGCCGGACACTTGGATCTGGGGCCAACGTCCTGACTTTC | CASGRTLGSGANVLTF
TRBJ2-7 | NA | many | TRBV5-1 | TGCGCCAGCAGCCGAAGCTCCACCATCCACGAGCAGTACTTC | CASSRSSTIHEQYF
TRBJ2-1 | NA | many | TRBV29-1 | TGCAGCGTTGACACAGGGGGGGCCATAGTGGGGGATGAGCAGTTCTTC | CSVDTGGAIVGDEQFF
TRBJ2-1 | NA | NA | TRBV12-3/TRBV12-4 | TGTGCCAGCAAGTTAGGACAGCGAGATTACAATGAGCAGTTCTTC | CASKLGQRDYNEQFF
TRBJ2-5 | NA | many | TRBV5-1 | TGCGCCAGCAGCTTGTATGGGACTGAAGAGACCCAGTACTTC | CASSLYGTEETQYF
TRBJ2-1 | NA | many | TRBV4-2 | TGTGCCAGCAGCCGCCCCGGGGATGGCAATGAGCAGTTCTTC | CASSRPGDGNEQFF
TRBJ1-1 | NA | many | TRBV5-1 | TGCGCCAGCAGCTTGTATCTCCAGTCCACTGAAGCTTTCTTT | CASSLYLQSTEAFF
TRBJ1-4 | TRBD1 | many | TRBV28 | TGTGCCAGCAGTTTACCCGGGACAGCTAATGAAAAACTGTTTTTT | CASSLPGTANEKLFF
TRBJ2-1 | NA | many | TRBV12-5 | TGTGCTAGTGCTAGACAGAGCGATGAGCAGTTCTTC | CASARQSDEQFF
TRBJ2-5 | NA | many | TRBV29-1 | TGCAGCGTTGATCCCCAAGAGACCCAGTACTTC | CSVDPQETQYF
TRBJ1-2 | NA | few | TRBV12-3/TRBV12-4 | TGTGCCAGCGGCCCGGGGGCCTATGGCTACACCTTC | CASGPGAYGYTF
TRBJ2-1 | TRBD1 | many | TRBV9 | TGTGCCAGCAGCGTGTTTTCAGGGGGCGTCAATGAGCAGTTCTTC | CASSVFSGGVNEQFF
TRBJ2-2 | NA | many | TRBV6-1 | TGTGCCAGCAGTGAAGCGGTAGCAAGGGAGCTGTTTTTT | CASSEAVARELFF
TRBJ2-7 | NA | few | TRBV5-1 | TGCGCCAGCAGCTCTCAAATTGACCGCGAGCAGTACTTC | CASSSQIDREQYF
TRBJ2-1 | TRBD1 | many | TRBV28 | TGTGCCAGCAGTTTTCTGGACAGGGCCCATGAGCAGTTCTTC | CASSFLDRAHEQFF
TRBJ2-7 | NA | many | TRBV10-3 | TGTGCCATCAGTGAGTCAGGGGAAACCTACGAGCAGTACTTC | CAISESGETYEQYF
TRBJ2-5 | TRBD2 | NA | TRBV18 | TGTGCCACCCGGGAGGAAGGTGAGACCCAGTACTTC | CATREEGETQYF
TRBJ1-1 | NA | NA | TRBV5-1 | TGCGCCAGCAGCTTGGACACAGTGATCATGAACACTGAAGCTTTCTTT | CASSLDTVIMNTEAFF